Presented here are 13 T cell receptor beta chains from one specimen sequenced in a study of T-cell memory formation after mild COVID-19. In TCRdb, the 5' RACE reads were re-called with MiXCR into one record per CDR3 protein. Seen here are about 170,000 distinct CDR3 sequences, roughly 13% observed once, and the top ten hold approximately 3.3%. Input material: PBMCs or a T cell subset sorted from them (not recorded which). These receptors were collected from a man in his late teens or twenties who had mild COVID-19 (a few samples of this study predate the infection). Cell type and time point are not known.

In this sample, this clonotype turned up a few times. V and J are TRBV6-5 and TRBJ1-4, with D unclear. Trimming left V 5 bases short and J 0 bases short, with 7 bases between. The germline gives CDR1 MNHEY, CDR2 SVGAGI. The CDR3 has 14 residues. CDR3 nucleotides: TGTGCCAGCAGTGGGTCCTCAACTAATGAAAAACTGTTTTTT. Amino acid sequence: CASSGSSTNEKLFF.

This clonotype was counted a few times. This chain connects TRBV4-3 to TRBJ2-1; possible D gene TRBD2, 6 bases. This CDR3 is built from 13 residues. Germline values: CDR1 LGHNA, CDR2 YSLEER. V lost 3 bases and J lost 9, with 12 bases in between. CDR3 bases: TGCGCCAGCAGCCATGGGACTGGACTTGAGCAGTTCTTC. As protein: CASSHGTGLEQFF.

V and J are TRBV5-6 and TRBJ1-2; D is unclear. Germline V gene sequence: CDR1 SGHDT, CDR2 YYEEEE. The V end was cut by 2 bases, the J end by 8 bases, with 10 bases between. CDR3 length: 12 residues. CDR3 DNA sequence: TGTGCCAGCAGCTTCGACGGCCGAGGCTACACCTTC. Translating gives CASSFDGRGYTF.

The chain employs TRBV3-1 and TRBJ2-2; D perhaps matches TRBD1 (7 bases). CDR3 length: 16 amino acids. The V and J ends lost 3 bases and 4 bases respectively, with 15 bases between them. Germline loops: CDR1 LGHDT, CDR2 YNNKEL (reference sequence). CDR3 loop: CASSHNQGGGTGELFF. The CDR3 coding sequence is TGTGCCAGCAGCCATAATCAGGGGGGAGGCACCGGGGAGCTGTTTTTT.

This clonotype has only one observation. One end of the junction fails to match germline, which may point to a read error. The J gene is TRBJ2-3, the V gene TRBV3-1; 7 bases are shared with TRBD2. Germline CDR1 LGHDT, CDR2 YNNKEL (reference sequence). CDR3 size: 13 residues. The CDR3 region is CASKASGTDMQYF. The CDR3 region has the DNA TGTGCCAGCAAGGCTAGCGGCACAGATATGCAGTATTTT.

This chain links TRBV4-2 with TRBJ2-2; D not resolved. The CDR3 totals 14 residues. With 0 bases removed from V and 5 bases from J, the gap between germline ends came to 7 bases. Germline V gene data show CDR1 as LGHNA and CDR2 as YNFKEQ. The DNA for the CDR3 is TGTGCCAGCAGCCAAGATGGTCGGACCGGGGAGCTGTTTTTT. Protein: CASSQDGRTGELFF.

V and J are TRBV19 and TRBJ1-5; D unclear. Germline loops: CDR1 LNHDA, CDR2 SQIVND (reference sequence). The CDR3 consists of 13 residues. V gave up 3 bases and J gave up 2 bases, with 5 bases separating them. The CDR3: CASSMQGNQPQHF. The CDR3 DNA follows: TGTGCCAGTAGTATGCAGGGCAATCAGCCCCAGCATTTT. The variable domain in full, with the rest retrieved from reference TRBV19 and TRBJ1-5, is DGGITQSPKYLFRKEGQNVTLSCEQNLNHDAMYWYRQDPGQGLRLIYYSQIVNDFQKGDIAEGYSVSREKKESFPLTVTSAQKNPTAFYLCASSMQGNQPQHFGDGTRLSIL.

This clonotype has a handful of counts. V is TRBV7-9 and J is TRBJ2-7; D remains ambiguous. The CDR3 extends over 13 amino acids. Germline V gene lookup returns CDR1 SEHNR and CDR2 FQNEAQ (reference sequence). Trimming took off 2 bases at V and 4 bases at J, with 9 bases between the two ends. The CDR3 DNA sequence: TGTGCCAGCAGCTTATATTATCCTTACGAGCAGTACGTC. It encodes CASSLYYPYEQYV.

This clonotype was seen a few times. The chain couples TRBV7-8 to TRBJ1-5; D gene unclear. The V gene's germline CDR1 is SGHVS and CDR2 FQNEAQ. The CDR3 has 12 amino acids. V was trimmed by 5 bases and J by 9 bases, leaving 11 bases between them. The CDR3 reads CASSRPPGPQHF. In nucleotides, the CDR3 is TGTGCCAGCAGCCGCCCGCCGGGGCCCCAGCATTTT.

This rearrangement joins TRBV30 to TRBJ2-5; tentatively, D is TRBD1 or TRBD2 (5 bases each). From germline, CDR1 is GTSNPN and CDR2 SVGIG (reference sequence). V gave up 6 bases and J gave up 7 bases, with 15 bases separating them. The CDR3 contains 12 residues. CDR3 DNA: TGTGCCTGCCCGGGACCCCAGGGGACCCAGTACTTC. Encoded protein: CACPGPQGTQYF.

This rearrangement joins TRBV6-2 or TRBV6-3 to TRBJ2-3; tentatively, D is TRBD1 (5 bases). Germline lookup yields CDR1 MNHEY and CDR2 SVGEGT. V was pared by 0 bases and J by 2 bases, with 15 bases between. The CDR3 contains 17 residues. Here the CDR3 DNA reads TGTGCCAGCAGTTACTCCCGGCAGGGTTCTTTCACAGATACGCAGTATTTT. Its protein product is CASSYSRQGSFTDTQYF.

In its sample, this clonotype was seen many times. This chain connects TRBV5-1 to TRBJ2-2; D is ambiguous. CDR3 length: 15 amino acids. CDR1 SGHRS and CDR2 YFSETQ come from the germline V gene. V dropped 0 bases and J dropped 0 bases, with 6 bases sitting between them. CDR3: CASSLGDANTGELFF. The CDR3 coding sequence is TGCGCCAGCAGCTTGGGTGACGCGAACACCGGGGAGCTGTTTTTT.

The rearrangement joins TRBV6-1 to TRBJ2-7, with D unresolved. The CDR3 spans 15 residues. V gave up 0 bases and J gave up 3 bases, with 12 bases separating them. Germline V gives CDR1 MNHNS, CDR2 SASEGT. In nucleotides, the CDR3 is TGTGCCAGCAGTGAAGCTGCGAGTAGAGTCTACGAGCAGTACTTC. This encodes CASSEAASRVYEQYF.